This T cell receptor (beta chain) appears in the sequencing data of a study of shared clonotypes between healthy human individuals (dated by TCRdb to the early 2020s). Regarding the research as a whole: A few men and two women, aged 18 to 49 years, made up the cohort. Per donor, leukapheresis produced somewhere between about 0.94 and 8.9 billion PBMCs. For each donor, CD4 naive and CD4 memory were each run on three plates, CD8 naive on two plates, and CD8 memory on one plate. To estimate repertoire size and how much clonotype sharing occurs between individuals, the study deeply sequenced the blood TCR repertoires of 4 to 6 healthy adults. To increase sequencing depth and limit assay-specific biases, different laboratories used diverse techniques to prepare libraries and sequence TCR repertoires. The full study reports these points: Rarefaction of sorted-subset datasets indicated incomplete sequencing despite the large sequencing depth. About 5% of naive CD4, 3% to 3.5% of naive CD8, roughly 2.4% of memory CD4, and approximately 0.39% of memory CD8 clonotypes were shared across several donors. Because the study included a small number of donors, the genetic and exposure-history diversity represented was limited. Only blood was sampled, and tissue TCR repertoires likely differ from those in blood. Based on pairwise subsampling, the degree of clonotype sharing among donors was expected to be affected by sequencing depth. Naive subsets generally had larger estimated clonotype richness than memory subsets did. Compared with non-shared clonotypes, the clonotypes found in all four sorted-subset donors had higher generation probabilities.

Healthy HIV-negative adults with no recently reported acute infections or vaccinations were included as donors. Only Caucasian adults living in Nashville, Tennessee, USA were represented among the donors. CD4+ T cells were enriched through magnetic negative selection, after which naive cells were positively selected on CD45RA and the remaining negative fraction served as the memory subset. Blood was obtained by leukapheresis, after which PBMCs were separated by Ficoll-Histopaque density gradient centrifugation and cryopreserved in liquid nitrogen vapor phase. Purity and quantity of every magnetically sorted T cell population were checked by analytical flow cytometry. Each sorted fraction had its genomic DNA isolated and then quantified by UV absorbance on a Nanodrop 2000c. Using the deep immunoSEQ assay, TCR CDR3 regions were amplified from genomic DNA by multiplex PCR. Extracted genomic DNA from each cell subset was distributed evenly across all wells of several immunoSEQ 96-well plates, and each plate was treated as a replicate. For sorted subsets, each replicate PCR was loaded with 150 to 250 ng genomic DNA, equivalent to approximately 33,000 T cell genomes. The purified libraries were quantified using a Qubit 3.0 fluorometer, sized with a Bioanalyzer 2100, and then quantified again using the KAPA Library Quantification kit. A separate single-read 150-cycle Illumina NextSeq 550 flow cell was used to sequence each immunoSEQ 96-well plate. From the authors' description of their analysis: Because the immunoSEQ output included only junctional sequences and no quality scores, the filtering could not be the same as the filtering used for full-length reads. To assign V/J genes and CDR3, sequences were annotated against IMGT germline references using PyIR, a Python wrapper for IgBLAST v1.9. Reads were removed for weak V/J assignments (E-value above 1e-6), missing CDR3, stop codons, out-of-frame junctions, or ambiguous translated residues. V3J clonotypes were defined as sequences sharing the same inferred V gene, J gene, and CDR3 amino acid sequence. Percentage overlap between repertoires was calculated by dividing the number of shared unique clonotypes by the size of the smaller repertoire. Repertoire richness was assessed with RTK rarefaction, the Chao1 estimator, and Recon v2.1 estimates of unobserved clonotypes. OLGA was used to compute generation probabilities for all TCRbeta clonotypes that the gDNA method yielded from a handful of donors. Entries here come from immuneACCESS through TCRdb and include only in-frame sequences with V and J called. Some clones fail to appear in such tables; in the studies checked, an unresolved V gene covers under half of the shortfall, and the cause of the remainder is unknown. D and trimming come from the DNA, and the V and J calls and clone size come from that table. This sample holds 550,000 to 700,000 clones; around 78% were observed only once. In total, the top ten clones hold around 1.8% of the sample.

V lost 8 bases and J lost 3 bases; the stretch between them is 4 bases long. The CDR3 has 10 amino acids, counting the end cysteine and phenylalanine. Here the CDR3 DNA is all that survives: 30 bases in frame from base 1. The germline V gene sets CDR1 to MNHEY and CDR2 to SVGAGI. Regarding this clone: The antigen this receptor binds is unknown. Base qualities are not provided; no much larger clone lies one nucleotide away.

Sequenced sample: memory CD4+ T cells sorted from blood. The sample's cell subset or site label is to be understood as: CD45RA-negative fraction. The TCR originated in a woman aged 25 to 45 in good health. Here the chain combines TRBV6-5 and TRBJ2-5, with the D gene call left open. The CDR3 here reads CASGKETQYF. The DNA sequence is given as TGTGCCAGCGGCAAAGAGACCCAGTACTTC.